The rows below give T cell receptor beta chains drawn from one sample of a study of blood T cell repertoires in COVID-19. Sequencing used immunoSEQ multiplex PCR; TCRdb keeps in-frame clones, though not all of them. The repertoire holds around 140,000 clones, 85% to 90% seen once, with about 17% in the top ten. Input material: peripheral blood. The receptors derive from a man between 50 and 59 years old with active or convalescent COVID-19. Both conserved end residues are part of each CDR3. Each record gives: J gene, V gene, D gene, CDR3 length, clone size, CDR3 protein, CDR3 DNA. D genes are given only for firm matches. Clone size is stated in some rows and not others, as once, few, many or a class when expanded.

>TRBJ2-5|TRBV5-1|NA|14|NA
CASSGGGNQETQYF
TGCGCCAGCAGCGGGGGCGGAAACCAAGAGACCCAGTACTTC
>TRBJ1-4|TRBV19|TRBD1|18|NA
CASSISPPGGSTNEKLFF
TGTGCCAGTAGTATATCCCCCCCAGGGGGCTCAACTAATGAAAAACTGTTTTTT
>TRBJ2-7|TRBV6-5|NA|16|NA
CASSYLGRGLNYEQYF
TGTGCCAGCAGTTACCTCGGCCGGGGACTGAACTACGAGCAGTACTTC
>TRBJ2-3|TRBV5-8|TRBD2|17|NA
CASSSGGVAGDSDTQYF
TGTGCCAGCAGCTCTGGAGGGGTAGCGGGGGACTCAGATACGCAGTATTTT
>TRBJ2-7|TRBV6-4|TRBD1|14|NA
CASREGQGNYEQYF
TGTGCCAGCAGGGAAGGACAGGGTAACTACGAGCAGTACTTC
>TRBJ2-7|TRBV27|TRBD1|17|once
CASSFGTGGQGPYEQYF
TGTGCCAGCAGTTTCGGGACGGGGGGACAGGGGCCCTACGAGCAGTACTTC
>TRBJ1-1|TRBV3-1/TRBV3-2|TRBD1|15|once
CASSQRQGANTEAFF
TGTGCCAGCAGCCAGAGACAGGGGGCGAACACTGAAGCTTTCTTT
>TRBJ1-4|TRBV15|NA|18|NA
CATSRGTGGGADDEKLFF
TGTGCCACCAGCAGAGGTACCGGGGGGGGCGCGGATGATGAAAAACTGTTTTTT
>TRBJ2-3|TRBV11-3|TRBD2|16|NA
CASSLGGTSPSDTQYF
TGTGCCAGCAGCTTAGGCGGGACTAGCCCTTCGGATACGCAGTATTTT
>TRBJ1-6|TRBV30|NA|13|NA
CAWRNRDNSPLHF
TGTGCCTGGAGGAACAGGGACAATTCACCCCTCCACTTT
>TRBJ1-4|TRBV10-3|NA|16|NA
CAISESSGEANEKLFF
TGTGCCATCAGTGAGTCTTCCGGGGAGGCTAATGAAAAACTGTTTTTT
>TRBJ1-2|TRBV15|TRBD1|15|NA
CATSRPGQGTGELTF
TGTGCCACCAGCAGGCCGGGACAGGGGACGGGAGAACTCACCTTC
>TRBJ2-2|TRBV6-2/TRBV6-3|NA|14|NA
CASSYVRGTGELFF
TGTGCCAGCAGTTACGTAAGAGGGACCGGGGAGCTGTTTTTT
>TRBJ1-4|TRBV6-6|TRBD1|18|NA
CASSPRTKQGTTNEKLFF
TGTGCCAGCAGTCCCAGAACTAAACAGGGGACAACTAATGAAAAACTGTTTTTT
>TRBJ2-2|TRBV19|NA|14|NA
CASNPREYTGELFF
TGTGCCAGTAACCCCAGGGAATACACCGGGGAGCTGTTTTTT
>TRBJ2-3|TRBV29-1|TRBD1|12|NA
CSVDRAWDTQYF
TGCAGCGTGGACAGGGCTTGGGATACGCAGTATTTT
>TRBJ2-7|TRBV19|NA|15|NA
CASSNDRTSSYEQYF
TGTGCCAGTAGTAACGACAGGACGAGCTCCTACGAGCAGTACTTC
>TRBJ2-7|TRBV4-1|TRBD2|18|NA
CASSHRGLGGGNINEQYF
TGCGCCAGCAGCCACCGAGGACTTGGGGGAGGGAATATCAACGAGCAGTACTTC
>TRBJ1-3|TRBV5-1|NA|14|NA
CASSLSSSGNTIYF
TGCGCCAGCAGCTTGTCTAGCTCTGGAAACACCATATATTTT
>TRBJ1-1|TRBV4-2|NA|16|NA
CASSQDGKGRQTEAFF
TGTGCCAGCAGCCAAGATGGCAAGGGGCGACAAACTGAAGCTTTCTTT
>TRBJ2-1|TRBV11-2|TRBD1|15|NA
CASSRTGTAYNEQFF
TGTGCCAGCAGCCGAACCGGGACAGCATACAATGAGCAGTTCTTC
>TRBJ2-5|TRBV7-9|TRBD1|15|NA
CASSPGTGGQETQYF
TGTGCCAGCAGCCCGGGGACAGGGGGACAAGAGACCCAGTACTTC
>TRBJ2-2|TRBV30|NA|12|NA
CAWSPFTGELFF
TGTGCCTGGAGTCCATTCACCGGGGAGCTGTTTTTT
>TRBJ2-5|TRBV24-1|TRBD2|13|NA
CATRQAGEETQYF
TGTGCCACCAGGCAAGCGGGGGAAGAGACCCAGTACTTC
>TRBJ1-5|TRBV15|TRBD1|16|NA
CATSRPSNRGDQPQHF
TGTGCCACCAGCAGACCCTCCAACAGGGGCGATCAGCCCCAGCATTTT
>TRBJ1-4|TRBV29-1|NA|14|NA
CSVEVQGTNEKLFF
TGCAGCGTTGAAGTTCAGGGAACTAATGAAAAACTGTTTTTT
>TRBJ2-7|TRBV6-5|TRBD1|15|NA
CASSRDSFSSYEQYF
TGTGCCAGCTCCCGGGACAGTTTTAGCTCCTACGAGCAGTACTTC
>TRBJ1-4|TRBV11-2|NA|15|NA
CASSLGAIPNEKLFF
TGTGCCAGCAGCTTAGGGGCAATTCCTAATGAAAAACTGTTTTTT
>TRBJ2-5|TRBV3-1/TRBV3-2|NA|12|NA
CASRRDGETQYF
TGTGCCAGTCGCAGAGACGGGGAGACCCAGTACTTC
>TRBJ1-4|TRBV7-2|NA|15|NA
CASSLQVRTNEKLFF
TGTGCCAGCAGCTTACAGGTTCGAACTAATGAAAAACTGTTTTTT
>TRBJ1-1|TRBV9|NA|14|NA
CASTAGVAYTEAFF
TGTGCCAGCACTGCAGGGGTCGCGTACACTGAAGCTTTCTTT
>TRBJ2-1|TRBV5-1|TRBD1|14|once
CASSAGTGGLEQFF
TGCGCCAGCAGCGCAGGGACAGGGGGCCTTGAGCAGTTCTTC
>TRBJ1-3|TRBV11-2|NA|18|NA
CASSMGPPALLTGNTIYF
TGTGCCAGCAGCATGGGACCCCCGGCACTTCTTACAGGGAACACCATATATTTT
>TRBJ1-5|TRBV6-1|NA|19|NA
CASSVRSRSAFNSNQPQHF
TGTGCCAGCAGTGTGAGATCTCGTTCTGCCTTCAATAGCAATCAGCCCCAGCATTTT
>TRBJ1-1|TRBV6-5|NA|16|NA
CASSYSIQVPHTEAFF
TGTGCCAGCAGTTACTCGATACAGGTCCCCCACACTGAAGCTTTCTTT
>TRBJ2-7|TRBV19|TRBD1|12|once
CASRGQGYEQYF
TGTGCCAGTAGGGGACAGGGCTACGAGCAGTACTTC
>TRBJ2-7|TRBV28|NA|12|NA
CASTLGQNEQYF
TGTGCCAGCACCCTCGGACAGAACGAGCAGTACTTC
>TRBJ1-1|TRBV19|NA|13|NA
CASTPSPWAEAFF
TGTGCCAGTACCCCGAGTCCCTGGGCGGAAGCTTTCTTT
>TRBJ1-5|TRBV19|TRBD1|15|few
CASSTSGQGGQPQHF
TGTGCCAGTAGTACCTCGGGACAAGGGGGCCAGCCCCAGCATTTT
>TRBJ1-5|TRBV1|NA|15|NA
CTSSQEQGAGQPQHF
TGCACCAGCAGCCAAGAACAGGGGGCAGGTCAGCCCCAGCATTTT
>TRBJ2-7|TRBV19|NA|16|NA
CASRPTGTTVFYEQYF
TGTGCCAGTAGACCGACCGGGACAACAGTTTTCTACGAGCAGTACTTC
>TRBJ1-3|TRBV24-1|NA|16|NA
CATSAGWLQGGNTIYF
TGTGCCACCAGTGCTGGATGGCTACAGGGCGGAAACACCATATATTTT
>TRBJ1-1|TRBV11-2|TRBD1|15|NA
CASSFSGTGRTEAFF
TGTGCCAGCAGCTTCTCCGGGACAGGGAGGACTGAAGCTTTCTTT
>TRBJ1-1|TRBV14|TRBD1|15|NA
CASSQNRGESTEAFF
TGTGCCAGCAGCCAGAACAGGGGTGAGAGCACTGAAGCTTTCTTT
>TRBJ1-1|TRBV6-5|NA|12|NA
CASSFGPTEAFF
TGTGCCAGCAGCTTTGGGCCTACTGAAGCTTTCTTT
>TRBJ1-2|TRBV11-2|TRBD1|15|once
CASSQYRGTYYGYTF
TGTGCCAGCAGCCAATACAGGGGAACTTACTATGGCTACACCTTC
>TRBJ2-2|TRBV5-1|NA|14|few
CASSLTSGAGELFF
TGCGCCAGCAGCTTGACTTCGGGAGCCGGGGAGCTGTTTTTT
>TRBJ2-1|TRBV18|TRBD1|14|NA
CASSPGTGENEQFF
TGTGCCAGCTCACCGGGGACAGGGGAGAATGAGCAGTTCTTC
>TRBJ1-2|TRBV12-3/TRBV12-4|NA|13|few
CASSLAGGYGYTF
TGTGCCAGCAGTTTAGCCGGGGGATATGGCTACACCTTC
>TRBJ2-7|TRBV12-3/TRBV12-4|TRBD2|13|NA
CASSWTRTYEQYF
TGTGCCAGCAGTTGGACTAGGACCTACGAGCAGTACTTC
>TRBJ2-7|TRBV3-1/TRBV3-2|NA|15|NA
CASSQGPGQIYEQYF
TGTGCCAGCAGCCAAGGCCCCGGACAGATCTACGAGCAGTACTTC
>TRBJ2-1|TRBV6-5|TRBD2|15|NA
CASSYSRETYNEQFF
TGTGCCAGCAGTTACTCGCGGGAGACCTACAATGAGCAGTTCTTC
>TRBJ1-1|TRBV7-2|TRBD1|13|once
CASRGQKNTEAFF
TGTGCCAGCAGGGGACAGAAAAACACTGAAGCTTTCTTT
>TRBJ2-5|TRBV5-1|TRBD1|14|NA
CASRHRDRGETQYF
TGCGCCAGCAGGCACCGGGACAGGGGAGAGACCCAGTACTTC